The clone carrying this T cell receptor (beta chain) was observed many times. The antigen is unknown. This entry belongs to a study of T-cell reconstitution after alpha-beta-depleted transplantation in children. Study results and limitations: Alpha-beta T cells about two months after transplant reportedly derived from several hundred expanded graft clones. One year after transplant, T-cell counts and diversity came mostly from newly produced T cells. Where some patients showed high TCRbeta diversity at day 60, it came from recipient T cells and thymic progenitors that had survived.

Library preparation (for TCRbeta) was performed with unique molecular identifiers. A single record per CDR3 protein comes from TCRdb applying MiXCR to the PCR reads. Of approximately 300,000 distinct CDR3 sequences in the sample, more than 9% were seen once. The CDR3 is 18 residues long. Looked up from germline, CDR1 is SGHRS and CDR2 is YFSETQ. V shed 6 bases and J shed 2 bases, with 24 bases lying between them. The chain joins TRBV5-1 to TRBJ2-4; D tentatively reads TRBD1 or TRBD2 (5 bases each). This sequence originates from a male patient aged 2-15 years who had a stem cell transplant for chronic granulomatous disease, so the T cells may come from the graft donor. Sequencing was performed on peripheral blood, taken 180 days after TCRalphabeta/CD19-depleted stem cell transplant. The CDR3 loop is CASTPNGTTHSSKNIQYF. The CDR3 nucleotides are TGCGCCAGCACCCCCAATGGGACCACACACAGTTCCAAAAACATTCAGTACTTC. The whole variable domain, remainder taken from reference TRBV5-1 and TRBJ2-4, is KAGVTQTPRYLIKTRGQQVTLSCSPISGHRSVSWYQQTPGQGLQFLFEYFSETQRNKGNFPGRFSGRQFSNSRSEMNVSTLELGDSALYLCASTPNGTTHSSKNIQYFGAGTRLSVL.